This T cell receptor (beta chain) was obtained from a study of human T cells and chemical hapten exposure. TCRdb re-derived calls from the RACE reads in MiXCR, one entry per CDR3 protein. The repertoire consists of 85,000 to 95,000 distinct CDR3 sequences, with approximately 10% occurring once and the leading ten covering more than 2%. This clonotype showed up many times. Time point specified: patch test 2, 6 weeks after DPC sensitization. Treatment: therapeutic diphenylcyclopropenone sensitization with weekly scalp DPC. With 4 bases removed from V and 3 bases from J, the gap between germline ends came to 13 bases. The germline V gene encodes CDR1 LNHNV and CDR2 YYDKDF (reference sequence). CDR3 length: 15 amino acids.

The source of this sequence is a man aged 40-50 years with alopecia areata. Some clones in this sample may be carry-over from other donors' samples. The starting material was whole blood, obtained in connection with sensitization to the hapten diphenylcyclopropenone (DPC). This chain uses TRBV15 with TRBJ1-5; D not resolved. The CDR3: CATSTDIIVNQPQHF. CDR3 in DNA: TGTGCCACCAGCACGGATATTATAGTCAATCAGCCCCAGCATTTT.